The source of this T cell receptor (beta chain) is a study of early T cells in non-severe SARS-CoV-2 infection. TCRdb re-called the 5' RACE reads with MiXCR, one entry per CDR3 protein. The data hold 55,000 to 80,000 distinct CDR3 sequences, with about 10% observed a single time. Turning to this clonotype: Germline is not matched at one junction end, which may reflect a read error.

This receptor was identified in an adult who was a healthcare worker with PCR-confirmed SARS-CoV-2 infection or an uninfected control (not recorded which). Sequences were derived from whole blood, sampled at baseline.

In DNA form, the CDR3 reads TGCGCCAGCAGCCAAGATAGGGGTCAGGGGCCGACTTTC. Its protein is CASSQDRGQGPTF. This sequence joins TRBV4-3 and TRBJ1-2, with D tentatively TRBD1 (6 bases). Germline assignment: CDR1 LGHNA and CDR2 YSLEER. This CDR3 contains 13 residues.